A selection of T cell receptor beta chains follows, all from one sample in a study of blood T cell repertoires in COVID-19. The data were produced by immunoSEQ multiplex PCR, yet TCRdb's version contains in-frame clones alone and is incomplete. The sample has around 130,000 clones; about 83% are singletons. Source material: PBMCs or T cells enriched from blood (not recorded which). These receptors all stem from a woman aged 45 to 65 with acute COVID-19. The CDR3 runs from the conserved cysteine through the conserved F or W. Fields, in order: J gene, V gene, D gene, CDR3 protein, CDR3 DNA. The D gene is left open where the match is weak.

J: TRBJ2-1
V: TRBV27
D: TRBD2
CDR3: CASSASGSGNEQFF
DNA: TGTGCCAGCAGTGCTAGCGGGAGTGGGAATGAGCAGTTCTTC

J: TRBJ1-2
V: TRBV6-5
D: NA
CDR3: CASSRMGALYGYTF
DNA: TGTGCCAGCAGCCGGATGGGAGCCCTTTATGGCTACACCTTC

J: TRBJ2-1
V: TRBV7-2
D: TRBD2
CDR3: CASSLDSPSGRNEQFF
DNA: TGTGCCAGCAGCTTAGATTCCCCCAGCGGGAGAAATGAGCAGTTCTTC

J: TRBJ2-7
V: TRBV20-1
D: TRBD2
CDR3: CSASGGGLGYEQYF
DNA: TGCAGTGCGAGTGGCGGGGGGCTGGGGTACGAGCAGTACTTC

J: TRBJ1-1
V: TRBV21-1
D: NA
CDR3: CASSPGGFAAFF
DNA: TGTGCCAGCAGCCCGGGTGGGTTTGCGGCTTTCTTT

J: TRBJ1-4
V: TRBV5-5
D: NA
CDR3: CASSPAGGSATNEKLFF
DNA: TGTGCCAGCAGCCCGGCAGGCGGGTCAGCAACTAATGAAAAACTGTTTTTT

J: TRBJ2-3
V: TRBV5-1
D: NA
CDR3: CASSLGAGRTDTQYF
DNA: TGCGCCAGCAGCTTGGGGGCGGGAAGGACAGATACGCAGTATTTT

J: TRBJ2-7
V: TRBV7-9
D: TRBD2
CDR3: CASSLISGSYEQYF
DNA: TGTGCCAGCAGCTTAATTAGCGGGAGCTACGAGCAGTACTTC

J: TRBJ2-3
V: TRBV11-3
D: NA
CDR3: CASSSSLGGSATDTQYF
DNA: TGTGCCAGCAGCTCGAGTCTAGGAGGGTCGGCCACAGATACGCAGTATTTT

J: TRBJ1-2
V: TRBV3-1/TRBV3-2
D: TRBD1
CDR3: CASSPGTGKTYGYTF
DNA: TGTGCCAGCAGCCCCGGGACAGGGAAAACCTATGGCTACACCTTC

J: TRBJ2-7
V: TRBV13
D: TRBD2
CDR3: CASSGSGTHEQYF
DNA: TGTGCCAGCAGCGGTAGCGGGACCCACGAGCAGTACTTC